This T cell receptor beta chain was recorded in a study of T cell repertoires in cytomegalovirus infection. The CDR3 is 18 residues long. Trimming took 0 bases from V and 5 from J, leaving 23 bases between them. CDR1 ENHRY and CDR2 SYGVKD come from the germline V gene. With regard to this clonotype: The antigen is unknown.

Each CDR3 protein is one row after TCRdb ran MiXCR on the reads. The table shows about 110,000 distinct CDR3 sequences, with 30% to 35% occurring only once. The chain is built from TRBV10-3 and TRBJ2-7; tentative D call: TRBD1 (6 bases). Here the sequenced sample was CD8+ T cells from cultured PBMCs, taken from culture after CMV antigen stimulation. The sequence came from a human donor in good health (CMV status not recorded). Some clones in this sample may be carry-over from other donors' samples. The CDR3, as DNA: TGTGCCATCAGTGAGTCAGTCGGCTTCGGGCAGGGGTTACACGAGCAGTACTTC. Protein product: CAISESVGFGQGLHEQYF.